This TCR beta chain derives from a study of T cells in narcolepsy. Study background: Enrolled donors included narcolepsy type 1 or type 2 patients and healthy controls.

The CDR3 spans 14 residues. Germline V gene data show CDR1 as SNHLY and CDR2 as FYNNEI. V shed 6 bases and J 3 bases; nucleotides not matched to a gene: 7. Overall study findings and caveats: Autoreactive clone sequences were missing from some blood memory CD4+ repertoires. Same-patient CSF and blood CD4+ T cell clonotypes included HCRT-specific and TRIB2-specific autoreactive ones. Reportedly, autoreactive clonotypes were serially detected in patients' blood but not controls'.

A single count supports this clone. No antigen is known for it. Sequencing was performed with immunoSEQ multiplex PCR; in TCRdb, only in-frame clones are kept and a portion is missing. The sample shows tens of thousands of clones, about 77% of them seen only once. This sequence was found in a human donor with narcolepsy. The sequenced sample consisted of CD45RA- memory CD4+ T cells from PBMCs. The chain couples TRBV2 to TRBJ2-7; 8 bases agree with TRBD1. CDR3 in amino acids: CASRDRGGNYEQYF. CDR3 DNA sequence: TGTGCCAGCAGAGACAGGGGAGGAAACTACGAGCAGTACTTC. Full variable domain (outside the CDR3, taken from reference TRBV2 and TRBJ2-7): EPEVTQTPSHQVTQMGQEVILRCVPISNHLYFYWYRQILGQKVEFLVSFYNNEISEKSEIFDDQFSVERPDGSNFTLKIRSTKLEDSAMYFCASRDRGGNYEQYFGPGTRLTVT.